Listed here are 10 T cell receptor beta chains from one sample, sequenced in a study of T cell responses to AZD1222 COVID-19 vaccine. Clones were read by immunoSEQ multiplex PCR, and TCRdb kept only the in-frame ones, dropping some. The sample has some 120,000 clones, roughly 87% seen once. The sample was peripheral blood, taken on day 0 of AZD1222 vaccination. These receptors were collected from an adult in good health.

The chain employs TRBV27 and TRBJ2-3, with 10 bases aligning to TRBD1. V was pared by 5 bases and J by 4 bases, with 9 bases of the junction left unmatched. Germline assignment: CDR1 MNHEY and CDR2 SMNVEV (reference sequence). The CDR3 loop spans 16 amino acids. CDR3 protein: CASSNRDRGRADTQYF. In DNA form, the CDR3 reads TGTGCCAGCAGTAACCGGGACAGGGGAAGGGCAGATACGCAGTATTTT.

The J gene is TRBJ1-2, the V gene TRBV13; possibly TRBD1 for D (5 bases). The V gene lost 5 bases and the J gene lost 8 bases, with 15 bases spanning the gap. Looked up from germline, CDR1 is PRHDT and CDR2 is FYEKMQ (reference sequence). The CDR3 contains 13 residues. The CDR3 DNA follows: TGTGCCAGCAGCCGGGACTCGAGGGACGGCTACACCTTC. Amino acids: CASSRDSRDGYTF.

CDR3 coding DNA: TGTGCCAGCAGCCAGCACTCAACAGCCTACGAGCAGTACTTC. This gives the protein CASSQHSTAYEQYF. This chain uses TRBV14 with TRBJ2-7, with D unresolved. This CDR3 contains 14 residues. Germline V gives CDR1 SGHDN, CDR2 FVKESK. V lost 3 bases and J 2 bases, leaving 11 bases between the germline ends.

J is TRBJ2-7 and V is TRBV4-1, with D maybe TRBD2 (6 bases). Trimming removed 0 bases at V and 5 bases at J, with 17 bases between. Germline loops: CDR1 MGHRA, CDR2 YSYEKL. CDR3 length: 16 residues. DNA for the CDR3: TGCGCCAGCAGCCAAGATCATGGGACTTTAGGAAACGAGCAGTACTTC. It codes for CASSQDHGTLGNEQYF.

This chain uses TRBV20-1 with TRBJ2-1, with D perhaps matching TRBD1 or TRBD2 (5 bases each). V dropped 3 bases and J dropped 13 bases, with 10 bases sitting between them. Germline lookup yields CDR1 DFQATT and CDR2 SNEGSKA (reference sequence). The CDR3 loop spans 10 amino acids. The CDR3 coding sequence is TGCAGTGCTAGTGAGGGGCCTCAGTTCTTC. Its protein product is CSASEGPQFF.

The J gene is TRBJ2-1, the V gene TRBV6-5; D remains ambiguous. The CDR3 has 13 amino acids. Deletions cut 0 bases from V and 6 bases from J, with 6 bases between. In germline, CDR1 is MNHEY, CDR2 SVGAGI. The CDR3 coding sequence is TGTGCCAGCAGTTACTCGGACGGCAATGAGCAGTTCTTC. Amino acid sequence: CASSYSDGNEQFF.

This chain joins TRBV2 and TRBJ2-4; no reliable D call. The germline V gene has CDR1 SNHLY and CDR2 FYNNEI. The CDR3 has 13 amino acids. V lost 8 bases and J lost 1, with 9 bases in between. The CDR3 DNA follows: TGTGCCAGCGCCAGTATGGCCAAAAACATTCAGTACTTC. Encoded protein: CASASMAKNIQYF.

The chain employs TRBV6-1 and TRBJ1-1, with a weak D call TRBD1 (5 bases). In germline, CDR1 is MNHNS, CDR2 SASEGT. Trimming cost V 0 bases and J 1 base, with 15 bases left between them. The CDR3 totals 17 residues. The CDR3: CASSEAVLGRTNTEAFF. The DNA of the CDR3 is TGTGCCAGCAGTGAAGCGGTGCTGGGACGGACGAACACTGAAGCTTTCTTT.

This clone was seen just once. The rearrangement uses TRBV9 and TRBJ2-7, with 8 bases lining up with TRBD1. With V trimmed by 4 bases and J by 6 bases, 6 bases remained unmatched. The CDR3 has 13 amino acids. Per germline, CDR1 SGDLS and CDR2 YYNGEE. CDR3 protein: CASSPRTGLEQYF. The CDR3 coding sequence is TGTGCCAGCAGCCCTCGGACAGGGCTCGAGCAGTACTTC. The complete variable domain, with remaining parts taken from reference TRBV9 and TRBJ2-7, reads DSGVTQTPKHLITATGQRVTLRCSPRSGDLSVYWYQQSLDQGLQFLIQYYNGEERAKGNILERFSAQQFPDLHSELNLSSLELGDSALYFCASSPRTGLEQYFGPGTRLTVT.

A few counts support this clone. The chain recombines TRBV6-5 with TRBJ2-6; unclear D gene. Germline CDR1 and CDR2: MNHEY and SVGAGI. The CDR3 sequence is 15 residues long. V was pared by 8 bases and J by 3 bases, with 14 bases between. The CDR3 loop is CASCQKGLGANVLTF. CDR3 in DNA: TGTGCCAGCTGTCAGAAGGGTCTTGGGGCCAACGTCCTGACTTTC.